The entry that follows covers one T cell receptor beta chain sequence. The PCR was carried out with 60 Vbeta primers and 13 Jbeta primers. Some clones are missing from TCRdb's copy, which holds only in-frame ones; the method was immunoSEQ multiplex PCR. The top ten clones hold 4% of a sample with about 100,000 clones, more than 65% of them seen once. The data derive from a study of cytomegalovirus exposure and HLA in healthy donors. The CDR3 spans 13 residues. The ends lost 8 bases at V and 9 bases at J; junction bases unmatched: 9. From germline, CDR1 is MDHEN and CDR2 SYDVKM. The rearrangement links TRBV28 to TRBJ2-1; TRBD2 aligns across 8 bases. The sequencing sample was made of PBMCs. The source of this sequence is a woman aged 50 to 60 in good health and CMV-seropositive. The CDR3 reads CASRDSGKGEQFF. The CDR3, as DNA: TGTGCCAGCCGGGATAGCGGGAAGGGTGAGCAGTTCTTC.